Listed below are T cell receptor beta chains from one sample, sequenced in a study of blood T cells in healthy people across ages. TCRdb reanalysed the 5' RACE reads using MiXCR and keeps one entry per CDR3 protein. The sample has roughly 1,300,000 distinct CDR3 sequences; around 59% are singletons. Sequences were obtained from blood. The source of these receptors is a man aged 18 to 30 in good health. The CDR3 runs from the conserved cysteine through the conserved F or W. D genes are given only for firm matches. Size is stated for part of the rows, as once, few or many counts, or as a class when the clone is expanded.

V gene	D gene	clone size	J gene	CDR3 DNA	CDR3 protein
TRBV29-1	-	-	TRBJ2-7	TGCAGCGTTGAATCGTCGGGGAACTCCTACGAGCAGTACTTC	CSVESSGNSYEQYF
TRBV29-1	-	few	TRBJ2-3	TGCAGCGTTGTTGGGGGGTCCACAGATACGCAGTATTTT	CSVVGGSTDTQYF
TRBV5-1	TRBD1	-	TRBJ2-7	TGCGCCAGCAGCTTTGAAGCCGGGACAGGGAGATACGAGCAGTACTTC	CASSFEAGTGRYEQYF
TRBV7-9	TRBD1	-	TRBJ2-7	TGTGCCAGCAGCGAAACGACAGGGATCCCCTCCTACGAGCAGTACTTC	CASSETTGIPSYEQYF
TRBV10-3	-	-	TRBJ1-2	TGTGCCATCAGTACCGGGACCCCACACTATGGCTACACCTTC	CAISTGTPHYGYTF
TRBV28	-	few	TRBJ2-7	TGTGCCAGCGGAGCTGAGGGGGGACTGACTTCCTACGAGCAGTACTTC	CASGAEGGLTSYEQYF
TRBV5-1	-	few	TRBJ2-7	TGCGCCAGCAGCTCCCCTCCCGAGGACTACGAGCAGTACTTC	CASSSPPEDYEQYF
TRBV12-3/TRBV12-4	TRBD2	once	TRBJ2-3	TGTGCCAGCGGGGAAAGCGGGGGAACAGATACGCAGTATTTT	CASGESGGTDTQYF
TRBV20-1	-	-	TRBJ2-3	TGCAGTGCTAGAGATTCCCACCGAGGCACAGATACGCAGTATTTT	CSARDSHRGTDTQYF
TRBV7-9	-	many	TRBJ2-3	TGTGCCAGCTCCCCCCCGGGAGATACGCAGTATTTT	CASSPPGDTQYF